The 26 T cell receptor beta chains presented below share a single source sample, sequenced in a study of T cell responses to AZD1222 COVID-19 vaccine. Assay: immunoSEQ multiplex PCR; the TCRdb copy retains only in-frame clones and omits some. The sample contains about 150,000 clones, about nine tenths of which appear only once. The sequencing here drew on peripheral blood, taken on day 0 of AZD1222 vaccination. The origin of the receptors is an adult in good health.

This chain joins TRBV27 and TRBJ2-3; possibly TRBD1 for D (6 bases). The CDR3 has 13 amino acids. The germline V gene encodes CDR1 MNHEY and CDR2 SMNVEV (reference sequence). The V end lost 6 bases, the J end lost 3 bases, and 10 bases lay between the germline ends. CDR3 loop: CASRTRGTDTQYF. DNA for the CDR3: TGTGCCAGCAGGACCAGGGGTACAGATACGCAGTATTTT.

This chain links TRBV28 with TRBJ2-7; a possible D gene is TRBD2 (6 bases). Germline V gene sequence: CDR1 MDHEN, CDR2 SYDVKM. This CDR3 spans 14 amino acids. V gave up 6 bases and J gave up 3 bases, with 15 bases separating them. The CDR3 spells CASSPLRDFYEQYF. The CDR3 region has the DNA TGTGCCAGCAGCCCTTTGCGGGACTTCTACGAGCAGTACTTC.

The chain is built from TRBV11-1 and TRBJ1-2; 7 positions match TRBD1. The germline V gene has CDR1 SGHAT and CDR2 FQDESV (reference sequence). The trim removed 5 bases at V and 3 bases at J, leaving 9 bases unmatched. This CDR3 region has 15 residues. The CDR3 here is CASSPDREAHYGYTF. CDR3 nucleotides: TGTGCCAGCAGCCCCGACAGGGAGGCGCACTATGGCTACACCTTC.

The chain joins TRBV29-1 to TRBJ1-5; D remains ambiguous. V lost 5 bases to trimming and J lost 6 bases, with 17 bases between them. The CDR3 totals 14 residues. The V gene's germline CDR1 is SQVTM and CDR2 ANQGSEA. CDR3 loop: CSVSQRLTGQPQHF. Written as DNA, the CDR3 is TGCAGCGTTTCTCAAAGACTGACTGGTCAGCCCCAGCATTTT.

V usage is TRBV7-2 and J usage is TRBJ1-5; 8 nucleotides agree with TRBD1. V was pared by 2 bases and J by 6 bases, with 12 bases of the junction left unmatched. There are 17 residues in the CDR3. The germline V gene has CDR1 SGHTA and CDR2 FQGNSA. CDR3 coding DNA: TGTGCCAGCAGCTTATTAGGTATAGGACAGGGTAGTCAGCCCCAGCATTTT. This translates into CASSLLGIGQGSQPQHF. Complete variable domain (other parts from reference TRBV7-2 and TRBJ1-5): GAGVSQSPSNKVTEKGKDVELRCDPISGHTALYWYRQSLGQGLEFLIYFQGNSAPDKSGLPSDRFSAERTGGSVSTLTIQRTQQEDSAVYLCASSLLGIGQGSQPQHFGDGTRLSIL.

The sample holds one count of this clone. This chain connects TRBV24-1 to TRBJ2-7, with 10 bases aligning to TRBD1. CDR3 length equals 15 residues. CDR1 KGHDR and CDR2 SFDVKD come from the germline V gene. V lost 2 bases to trimming and J lost 6 bases; unmatched junction nucleotides: 6. Here the CDR3 DNA reads TGTGCCACCAGTGATTGGGACAGGGGAAGCGGCGAGCAGTACTTC. Protein product: CATSDWDRGSGEQYF.

This clone was picked up one time. The V gene is TRBV7-2, the J gene TRBJ2-7; TRBD2 agrees at 10 bases. The V gene end was trimmed by 1 base and the J gene end by 6 bases; junction bases not matched to a gene: 6. In germline, CDR1 is SGHTA, CDR2 FQGNSA. The CDR3 totals 15 residues. The CDR3 DNA is TGTGCCAGCAGCTTAGTTCTAGCGGGAGTAACCGAGCAGTACTTC. It translates to CASSLVLAGVTEQYF.

This clone was seen once. The V and J genes are TRBV28 and TRBJ1-4; 8 nucleotides match TRBD1. The CDR3 has 14 amino acids. Germline V CDR1 and CDR2: MDHEN, SYDVKM. V was clipped by 5 bases and J by 12 bases; unmatched bases: 11. For the CDR3, the DNA is TGTGCCAGCAGTCGAGACAGGGGCGCCCATGAACTGTTTTTT. Its translation: CASSRDRGAHELFF.

This chain uses TRBV4-3 with TRBJ2-7; D gene ambiguous. The germline V gene encodes CDR1 LGHNA and CDR2 YSLEER. This CDR3 spans 13 amino acids. Trimming stripped 0 bases from V and 7 bases from J, with 10 bases between. The CDR3 sequence is CASSQDSGSEQYF. In DNA form, the CDR3 reads TGCGCCAGCAGCCAAGATTCGGGCAGTGAGCAGTACTTC.

The rearrangement joins TRBV10-3 to TRBJ2-6; a possible D gene is TRBD2 (5 bases). CDR3 size: 18 residues. Trimming shortened V by 0 bases and J by 1 base, and 13 bases separated the two germline ends. Germline CDR1 ENHRY, CDR2 SYGVKD. The CDR3 reads CAISESVGVFSGANVLTF. The CDR3 nucleotides read TGTGCCATCAGTGAGTCAGTGGGAGTATTTTCTGGGGCCAACGTCCTGACTTTC.

In this sample, this clone turned up once. This rearrangement joins TRBV4-3 to TRBJ2-6; D tentatively reads TRBD1 or TRBD2 (5 bases each). The length of the CDR3 is 18 residues. Trimming shortened V by 0 bases and J by 2 bases, and 14 bases separated the two germline ends. CDR1 is LGHNA and CDR2 is YSLEER in the germline V gene. CDR3 sequence: CASSQDSVQGPGANVLTF. The CDR3 DNA sequence: TGCGCCAGCAGCCAAGATTCAGTCCAGGGACCTGGGGCCAACGTCCTGACTTTC.

The V gene is TRBV5-6, the J gene TRBJ1-2, with D uncertain. CDR3 size: 16 residues. Germline CDR1 is SGHDT and CDR2 is YYEEEE. The V end lost 3 bases, the J end lost 3 bases, and 18 bases lay between the germline ends. The chain's CDR3 is CASSWSGSYLDYGYTF. The CDR3 DNA reads as TGTGCCAGCAGCTGGAGCGGCTCTTACCTCGACTATGGCTACACCTTC. The whole variable domain, filled in from reference TRBV5-6 and TRBJ1-2, reads DAGVTQSPTHLIKTRGQQVTLRCSPKSGHDTVSWYQQALGQGPQFIFQYYEEEERQRGNFPDRFSGHQFPNYSSELNVNALLLGDSALYLCASSWSGSYLDYGYTFGSGTRLTVV.

This chain connects TRBV6-1 to TRBJ2-2, with D perhaps matching TRBD2 (6 bases). The V end lost 4 bases, the J end lost 6 bases, and 18 bases lay between the germline ends. The germline gives CDR1 MNHNS, CDR2 SASEGT. This CDR3 is built from 16 residues. In DNA, the CDR3 is TGTGCCAGCAGTGGCCGGGGGATGAGGTACTCCGGGGAGCTGTTTTTT. Translation gives CASSGRGMRYSGELFF.

V and J are TRBV4-3 and TRBJ1-5; D might be TRBD1 (5 bases). The CDR3 has 14 residues. V lost 1 base to trimming and J lost 2 bases, with 6 bases between them. Germline V CDR1 and CDR2: LGHNA, YSLEER. CDR3 coding DNA: TGCGCCAGCAGCCAAGTGACAGGCAATCAGCCCCAGCATTTT. This translates into CASSQVTGNQPQHF.

The rearrangement uses TRBV7-9 and TRBJ1-1; TRBD1 matches at 10 bases. Trimming cost V 6 bases and J 7 bases; bases outside gene matches: 5. Looked up from germline, CDR1 is SEHNR and CDR2 is FQNEAQ (reference sequence). This CDR3 has 13 amino acids. CDR3 nucleotide sequence: TGTGCCAGCAGAAAGGACAGGGGGGGTGAAGCTTTCTTT. This encodes CASRKDRGGEAFF.

The chain employs TRBV6-6 and TRBJ2-1; 14 nucleotides agree with TRBD2. Germline values: CDR1 MNHNY, CDR2 SVGAGI (reference sequence). CDR3 length equals 14 residues. The trim removed 11 bases at V and 9 bases at J, leaving 9 bases unmatched. CDR3: CAASGTSGSGEQFF. Here the CDR3 DNA reads TGTGCCGCATCCGGGACTAGCGGGAGCGGTGAGCAGTTCTTC.

The gene calls are TRBV7-2 and TRBJ2-7; 10 nucleotides align to TRBD1. The CDR3 extends over 15 amino acids. J lost 11 bases, V lost 1 base, and 11 bases had no gene match. Germline V lookup: CDR1 SGHTA, CDR2 FQGNSA. CDR3 loop: CASSLDGTGVLQKYF. DNA for the CDR3: TGTGCCAGCAGCTTAGACGGGACAGGGGTTCTTCAAAAGTACTTC.

The chain couples TRBV4-2 to TRBJ1-6, with D possibly being TRBD1 (5 bases). The ends were cut back, 0 bases at V and 6 bases at J, with 15 bases in the middle. Germline values: CDR1 LGHNA, CDR2 YNFKEQ. The CDR3 length is 17 residues. The CDR3 loop is CASSQDKKGQGNSPLHF. For the CDR3, the DNA is TGTGCCAGCAGCCAAGATAAGAAGGGTCAGGGTAATTCACCCCTCCACTTT.

The chain couples TRBV7-8 to TRBJ1-1; no clear D gene. Germline-derived CDR1 and CDR2 are SGHVS and FQNEAQ. Trimming took off 5 bases at V and 1 base at J, with 5 bases between the two ends. CDR3 length: 12 residues. CDR3 nucleotides: TGTGCCAGCAGCCAAACGAACACTGAAGCTTTCTTT. This gives the protein CASSQTNTEAFF.

The rearrangement links TRBV5-5 to TRBJ2-3; D is ambiguous. This CDR3 is 14 amino acids long. Trimming shortened V by 4 bases and J by 2 bases, and 11 bases separated the two germline ends. Per germline, CDR1 SGHKS and CDR2 YYEKEE (reference sequence). In nucleotides, the CDR3 is TGTGCCAGCAGCCCGGAAGAGTTCACAGATACGCAGTATTTT. Translating gives CASSPEEFTDTQYF.

The chain combines TRBV7-9 with TRBJ2-1, with D possibly TRBD2 on 5 matching bases. Germline V gives CDR1 SEHNR, CDR2 FQNEAQ (reference sequence). This CDR3 spans 13 amino acids. V was clipped by 3 bases and J by 6 bases, with 9 bases between them. The CDR3, as DNA: TGTGCCAGCAGCTTGGGAGTAGTCAATGAGCAGTTCTTC. Its translation is CASSLGVVNEQFF.

In DNA, the CDR3 is TGTGCCAGCTCGCTGGACTCAGAGGGCGAGCAGTACTTC. Its protein product is CASSLDSEGEQYF. The genes are TRBV18 and TRBJ2-7; D may be TRBD2 (5 bases). Trimming removed 6 bases at V and 6 bases at J, with 15 bases between. The CDR3 length is 13 residues. Germline loops: CDR1 KGHSH, CDR2 LQKENI.

The chain recombines TRBV5-5 with TRBJ2-3; possibly TRBD2 for D (6 bases). V gave up 4 bases and J gave up 0 bases, with 15 bases separating them. Germline V gene lookup returns CDR1 SGHKS and CDR2 YYEKEE (reference sequence). This CDR3 is built from 16 residues. The CDR3 coding sequence is TGTGCCAGCAGCAGTAAGGGACTTTATAGCACAGATACGCAGTATTTT. Translating gives CASSSKGLYSTDTQYF.

The gene calls are TRBV2 and TRBJ2-5; 9 bases line up with TRBD1. This CDR3 has 16 amino acids. J gave up 4 bases and V 5 bases, and 11 bases lay outside the gene matches. CDR1 and CDR2 from the germline V gene are SNHLY and FYNNEI. CDR3 residues: CASSSRDREEGETQYF. In DNA, the CDR3 is TGTGCCAGCAGTTCCCGGGACAGGGAAGAGGGAGAGACCCAGTACTTC.

This clone has more than one count but fewer than ten. This CDR3 is CASSSSTGSSYNEQFF. As DNA, the CDR3 is TGTGCCAGCAGCTCATCTACCGGTAGCTCCTACAATGAGCAGTTCTTC. The V gene is TRBV7-9, the J gene TRBJ2-1; D is uncertain. CDR1 and CDR2 from the germline V gene are SEHNR and FQNEAQ (reference sequence). V lost 4 bases and J lost 0, with 13 bases in between. The CDR3 extends over 16 amino acids.

This chain links TRBV5-4 with TRBJ2-2, with D possibly matching TRBD2 (6 bases). The CDR3 length is 16 residues. Germline CDR1 is SGHNT and CDR2 is YYREEE (reference sequence). The germline V and J ends were trimmed by 0 bases and 1 base, with 10 bases remaining between them. The CDR3 coding sequence is TGTGCCAGCAGCTTGGGGGCTAGCGTGAACACCGGGGAGCTGTTTTTT. It specifies CASSLGASVNTGELFF.